This T cell receptor beta chain was sequenced for a study of CD8 T cells in ankylosing spondylitis. Study-wide results and limits: Certain motif variants had earlier been reported in reactive arthritis synovial fluid and blood. One TCR beta motif, made up of roughly 8 highly homologous variants, appeared characteristic of ankylosing spondylitis blood. Researchers reportedly found disease-linked clones significantly enriched in matched ankylosing spondylitis synovial fluid.

In making TCR beta libraries, quantitative 5'-RACE with molecular barcodes was used. TCRdb redid the calling of the 5' RACE reads with MiXCR, one entry per CDR3 protein. This repertoire shows roughly 40,000 distinct CDR3 sequences, 16% found once; its top ten account for approximately 50%. This CDR3 is 14 amino acids long. With 3 bases clipped from V and 9 bases from J, the junction kept 8 bases outside the gene matches. Germline values: CDR1 LGHNA, CDR2 YSLEER. About this clonotype: What it recognizes is unknown.

The gene calls are TRBV4-3 and TRBJ2-1; 7 nucleotides agree with TRBD2. The TCR was taken from a male donor with ankylosing spondylitis or in good health (not recorded which). The sample comprised blood. This CDR3 is CASSHGLGSVEQFF. Written as DNA, the CDR3 is TGCGCCAGCAGCCACGGACTAGGAAGCGTTGAGCAGTTCTTC.